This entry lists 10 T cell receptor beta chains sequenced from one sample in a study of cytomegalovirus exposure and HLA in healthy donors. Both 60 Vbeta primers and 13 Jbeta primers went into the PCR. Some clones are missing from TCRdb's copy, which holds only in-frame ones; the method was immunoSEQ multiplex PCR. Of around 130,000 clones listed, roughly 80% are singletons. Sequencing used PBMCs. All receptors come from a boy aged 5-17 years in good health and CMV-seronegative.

The CDR3, as DNA: TGTGCCAGCAGCTTGACGGCGGGAGAGTATGAGCAGTTCTTC. It specifies CASSLTAGEYEQFF. V is TRBV7-3 and J is TRBJ2-1; TRBD2 matches at 7 bases. Unmatched junction bases numbered 7, after V lost 3 bases and J lost 8 bases. CDR1 and CDR2 (germline): SGHTA, FQGTGA. This CDR3 has 14 amino acids.

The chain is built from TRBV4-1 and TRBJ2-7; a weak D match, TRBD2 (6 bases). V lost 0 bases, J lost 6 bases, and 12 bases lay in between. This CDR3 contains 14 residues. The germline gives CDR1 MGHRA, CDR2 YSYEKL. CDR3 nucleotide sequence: TGCGCCAGCAGCCAAGAATCGGGGGACGGCGAGCAGTACTTC. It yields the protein CASSQESGDGEQYF.

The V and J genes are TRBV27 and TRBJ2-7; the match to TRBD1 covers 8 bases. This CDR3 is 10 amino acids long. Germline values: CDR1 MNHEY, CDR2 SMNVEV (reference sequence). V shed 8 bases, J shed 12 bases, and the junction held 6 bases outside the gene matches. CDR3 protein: CASGTGGRYF. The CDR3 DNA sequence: TGTGCCAGCGGAACAGGGGGTCGGTACTTC.

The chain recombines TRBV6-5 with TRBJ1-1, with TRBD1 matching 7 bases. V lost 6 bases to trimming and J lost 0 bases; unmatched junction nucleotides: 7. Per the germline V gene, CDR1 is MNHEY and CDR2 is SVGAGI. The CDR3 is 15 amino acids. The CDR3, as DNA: TGTGCCAGCAGCCAGGGACAGAGAGTGAACACTGAAGCTTTCTTT. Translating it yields CASSQGQRVNTEAFF.

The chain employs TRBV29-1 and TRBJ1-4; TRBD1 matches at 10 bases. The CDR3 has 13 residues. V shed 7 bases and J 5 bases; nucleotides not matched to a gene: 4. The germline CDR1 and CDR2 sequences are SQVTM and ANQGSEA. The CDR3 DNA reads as TGCAGCGGGAGACAGGGGGCAAATGAAAAACTGTTTTTT. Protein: CSGRQGANEKLFF.

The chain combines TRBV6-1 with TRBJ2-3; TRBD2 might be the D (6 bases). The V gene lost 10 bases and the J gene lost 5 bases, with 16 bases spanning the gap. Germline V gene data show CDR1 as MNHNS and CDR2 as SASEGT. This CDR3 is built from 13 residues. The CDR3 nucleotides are TGTGCCATCCCGGGCGGAGGGCGAGATACGCAGTATTTT. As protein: CAIPGGGRDTQYF.

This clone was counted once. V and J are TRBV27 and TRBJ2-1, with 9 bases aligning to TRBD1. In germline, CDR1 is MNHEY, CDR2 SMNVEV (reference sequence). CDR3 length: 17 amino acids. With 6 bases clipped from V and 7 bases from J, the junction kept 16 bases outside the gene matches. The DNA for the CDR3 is TGTGCCAGCAGCCGCTCCTTCGGGACAGGGCGGGGGAATGAGCAGTTCTTC. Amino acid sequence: CASSRSFGTGRGNEQFF.

The CDR3 region has the DNA TGTGCCAGTAGTGCCGGGACTAGCGGGACCACCCAGTACTTC. Translating gives CASSAGTSGTTQYF. The gene calls are TRBV19 and TRBJ2-5; 13 bases match TRBD2. CDR1 LNHDA and CDR2 SQIVND come from the germline V gene (reference sequence). The V gene end was trimmed by 5 bases and the J gene end by 8 bases; junction bases not matched to a gene: 5. This CDR3 contains 14 residues.

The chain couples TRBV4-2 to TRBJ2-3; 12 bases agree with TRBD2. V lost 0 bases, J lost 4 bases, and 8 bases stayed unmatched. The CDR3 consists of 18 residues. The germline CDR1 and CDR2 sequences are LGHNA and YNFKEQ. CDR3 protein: CASSQDWTSGTPPDTQYF. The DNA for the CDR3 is TGTGCCAGCAGCCAAGATTGGACTAGCGGGACCCCCCCAGATACGCAGTATTTT.

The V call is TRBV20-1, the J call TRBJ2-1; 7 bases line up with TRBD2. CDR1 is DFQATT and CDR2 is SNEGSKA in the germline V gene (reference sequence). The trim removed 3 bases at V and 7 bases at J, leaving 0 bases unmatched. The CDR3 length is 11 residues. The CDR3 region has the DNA TGCAGTGCTAGCGGGAGGAATGAGCAGTTCTTC. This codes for CSASGRNEQFF.